This entry concerns a single T cell receptor beta chain. TCRdb's table, derived via immunoSEQ multiplex PCR, lists solely in-frame clones and lacks some. The data show about 160,000 clones, with roughly 94% seen just once and 12% to 15% held by the top ten. The data were taken from a study of control samples from healthy donors and cancer patients. This TCR was recovered from a man in his sixties with colorectal cancer. Material: PBMCs.

The chain's CDR3 is CASSESAGGGSSTDTQYF. CDR3 bases: TGCGCCAGCAGTGAGTCAGCGGGCGGGGGCTCTAGCACAGATACGCAGTATTTT. The rearrangement joins TRBV10-2 to TRBJ2-3; the D gene is possibly TRBD2 (7 bases). V lost 0 bases, J lost 0 bases, and 16 bases lay in between. CDR3 size: 18 residues. The germline CDR1 and CDR2 sequences are WSHSY and SAAADI.